The T cell receptor beta chain described here comes from a study of T cells in localized non-small cell lung cancer. CDR3 length: 16 amino acids. Trimming pared 2 bases from V and 5 bases from J, leaving 16 bases between. The V gene's germline CDR1 is KGHSH and CDR2 LQKENI. Method: immunoSEQ multiplex PCR; TCRdb's copy keeps in-frame clones and lacks some. The sample contains 41,000 or so clones, roughly nine tenths of which appear only once. The chain links TRBV18 to TRBJ1-3; D is ambiguous. The sequencing here drew on peripheral blood, taken before any cancer treatment. The source of this sequence is a woman between 18 and 49 years old with stage III lung adenocarcinoma. Here the CDR3 DNA reads TGTGCCAGCTCACCATTGGAGCCAACGAAGAGAAACACCATATATTTT. It specifies CASSPLEPTKRNTIYF.